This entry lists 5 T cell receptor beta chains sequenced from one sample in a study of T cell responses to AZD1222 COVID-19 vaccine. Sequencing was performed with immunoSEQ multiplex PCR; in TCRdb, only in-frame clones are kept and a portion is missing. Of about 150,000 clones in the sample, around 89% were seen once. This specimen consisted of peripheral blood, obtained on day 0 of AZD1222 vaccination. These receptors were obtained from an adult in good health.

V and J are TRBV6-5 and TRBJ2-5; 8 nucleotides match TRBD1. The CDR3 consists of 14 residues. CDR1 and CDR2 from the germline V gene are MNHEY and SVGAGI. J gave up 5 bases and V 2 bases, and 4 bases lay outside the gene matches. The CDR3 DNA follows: TGTGCCAGCAGTTACCAGGACAGGGTGGAGACCCAGTACTTC. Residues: CASSYQDRVETQYF.

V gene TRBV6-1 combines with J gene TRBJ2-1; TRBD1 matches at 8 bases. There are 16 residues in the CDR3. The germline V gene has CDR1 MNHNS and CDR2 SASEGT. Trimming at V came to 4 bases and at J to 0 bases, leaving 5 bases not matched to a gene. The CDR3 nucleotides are TGTGCCAGCAGTGTAACAGGGGGGAGCTCCTACAATGAGCAGTTCTTC. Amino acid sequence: CASSVTGGSSYNEQFF.

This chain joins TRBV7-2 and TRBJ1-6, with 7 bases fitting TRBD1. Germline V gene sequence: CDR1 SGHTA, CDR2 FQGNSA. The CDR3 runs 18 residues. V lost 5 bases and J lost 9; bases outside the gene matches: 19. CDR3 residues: CASSPPAGRGESGSPLHF. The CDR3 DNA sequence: TGTGCCAGCAGCCCCCCCGCGGGCAGGGGGGAATCGGGTTCACCCCTCCACTTT.

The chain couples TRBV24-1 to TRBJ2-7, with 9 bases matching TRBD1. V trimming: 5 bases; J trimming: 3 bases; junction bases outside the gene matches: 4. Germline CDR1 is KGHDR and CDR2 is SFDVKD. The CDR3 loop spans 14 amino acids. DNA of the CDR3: TGTGCCACCAGTGCCCGGGACAGGGACTACGAGCAGTACTTC. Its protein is CATSARDRDYEQYF.

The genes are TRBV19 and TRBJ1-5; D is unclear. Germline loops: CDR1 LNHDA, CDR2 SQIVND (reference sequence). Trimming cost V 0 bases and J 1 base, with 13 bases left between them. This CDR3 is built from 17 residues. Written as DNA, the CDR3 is TGTGCCAGTAGTATAGATCTCTTGGGGTCGAGCAATCAGCCCCAGCATTTT. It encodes CASSIDLLGSSNQPQHF.